This T cell receptor beta chain came from a study of T cell responses to AZD1222 COVID-19 vaccine. This table comes from immunoSEQ multiplex PCR, and its TCRdb copy is limited to in-frame clones, with some not included. In the table there are roughly 93,000 clones, about nine tenths of which are singletons. The CDR3 loop spans 18 amino acids. CDR1 SGHNT and CDR2 YENEEA come from the germline V gene. J gave up 0 bases and V 0 bases, and 3 bases lay outside the gene matches. The J gene is TRBJ2-1, the V gene TRBV11-3; 12 bases fit TRBD2. Source: peripheral blood, taken on day 0 of AZD1222 vaccination. The clonotype was recovered from an adult in good health. The CDR3 DNA sequence: TGTGCCAGCAGCTTAGAACTAGCGGGAGGAAGCTCCTACAATGAGCAGTTCTTC. Its translation: CASSLELAGGSSYNEQFF.